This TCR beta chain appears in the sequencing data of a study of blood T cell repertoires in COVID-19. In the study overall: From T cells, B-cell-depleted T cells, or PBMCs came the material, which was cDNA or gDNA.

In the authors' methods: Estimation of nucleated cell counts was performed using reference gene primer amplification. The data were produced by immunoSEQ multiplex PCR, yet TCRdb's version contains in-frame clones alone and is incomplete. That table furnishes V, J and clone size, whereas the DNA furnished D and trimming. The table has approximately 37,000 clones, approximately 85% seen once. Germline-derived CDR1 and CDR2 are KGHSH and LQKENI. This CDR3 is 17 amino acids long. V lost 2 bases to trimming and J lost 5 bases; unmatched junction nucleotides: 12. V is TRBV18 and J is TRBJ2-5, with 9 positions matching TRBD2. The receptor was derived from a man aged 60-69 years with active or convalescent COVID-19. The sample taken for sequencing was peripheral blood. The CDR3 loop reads CASSPSGLTSGFETQYF. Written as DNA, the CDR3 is TGTGCCAGCTCACCAAGCGGGCTGACTAGCGGATTCGAGACCCAGTACTTC.